Listed below are T cell receptor beta chains from one sample, sequenced in a study of blood T cell repertoires in COVID-19. The table came from immunoSEQ multiplex PCR; TCRdb's copy has only in-frame clones and leaves some out. The data contain about 300,000 clones, nearly 90% of them singletons. Specimen: PBMCs or T cells enriched from blood (not recorded which). The receptor set was obtained from a woman between 18 and 29 years old with acute COVID-19. Both conserved end residues are part of each CDR3.

V	J	CDR3
TRBV30	TRBJ1-4	CAWNPPGVTNEKLFF
TRBV28	TRBJ2-7	CASSLSSYEQYF
TRBV6-5	TRBJ1-3	CASRLDSGNTIYF
TRBV2	TRBJ1-6	CASTWTSSDSPLHF
TRBV7-9	TRBJ2-7	CASSAQPGASSYEQYF
TRBV24-1	TRBJ1-1	CATSDDTGFFMNTEAFF
TRBV19	TRBJ2-2	CASSPSGQTGELFF
TRBV21-1	TRBJ1-1	CASSKGPGEQGGTEAFF
TRBV4-2	TRBJ1-4	CASSQVDRGKWSGEKLFF
TRBV5-1	TRBJ2-1	CASSLRSAYEQFF
TRBV30	TRBJ1-3	CAWSTVSGNTIYF
TRBV5-1	TRBJ1-3	CASARDYQEGNTIYF
TRBV12-3/TRBV12-4	TRBJ2-5	CASSLSARETQYF
TRBV19	TRBJ1-2	CASSSQGKGRYGYTF
TRBV10-1	TRBJ1-1	CASSFMAGTEAFF
TRBV10-2	TRBJ2-3	CASSESSGTTDTQYF
TRBV28	TRBJ1-1	CASSNRVLAFF
TRBV9	TRBJ1-1	CASSVAAGYNTEAFF
TRBV11-3	TRBJ1-3	CASSLMESSGNTIYF
TRBV19	TRBJ1-5	CASSIRGKPQHF
TRBV9	TRBJ2-1	CASSVQVSGGYNEQFF
TRBV5-1	TRBJ1-5	CASSLQGAFNQPQHF
TRBV28	TRBJ2-1	CASSPDRGPGFF
TRBV27	TRBJ1-2	CASSYNRDRGLVYGYTF
TRBV19	TRBJ1-3	CASSIAGSGNTIYF
TRBV5-1	TRBJ2-7	CASSLGAGSGEQYF
TRBV12-5	TRBJ2-2	CASGTWTGVLVGTSGNTGELFF
TRBV19	TRBJ2-5	CASSIDSGYETQYF
TRBV6-5	TRBJ1-1	CASSLGLSMNTEAFF
TRBV5-1	TRBJ1-6	CASSSQGFLTSPLHF
TRBV28	TRBJ2-5	CASSLVGQPQTQYF
TRBV27	TRBJ2-3	CASSSTSGRWGDTQYF
TRBV5-4	TRBJ2-3	CASAQEADTQYF
TRBV2	TRBJ1-6	CASRPDRNSPLHF
TRBV9	TRBJ1-2	CASSGQAYGYTF
TRBV18	TRBJ1-1	CASSPPVGGTEAFF
TRBV9	TRBJ2-2	CASSSPARGNTGELFF
TRBV28	TRBJ2-2	CASSLKTHLAGAYTGELFF